The 28 T cell receptor beta chains below come from one sample, sequenced in a study of T-cell memory formation after mild COVID-19. TCRdb ran MiXCR on the 5' RACE reads and lists one entry per CDR3 protein. The table lists hundreds of thousands of distinct CDR3 sequences, about an eighth of them singletons, with approximately 22% in the top ten. What was sequenced was PBMCs or a T cell subset sorted from them (not recorded which). Every receptor here comes from a man aged 18 to 35 who had mild COVID-19 (a few samples of this study predate the infection). Cell type and time point are not known.

This clonotype was detected ten times or more. The rearrangement uses TRBV2 and TRBJ2-4; the D is unclear. The germline gives CDR1 SNHLY, CDR2 FYNNEI. This CDR3 is 12 amino acids long. The V end lost 10 bases, the J end lost 12 bases, and 19 bases lay between the germline ends. The CDR3 DNA follows: TGTGCCATCGCTCTTACGGAGACAACTCAGTACTTC. Its protein is CAIALTETTQYF.

This clonotype was seen only a few times. A single base separates this from a much larger clone, so it may be a read error. V gene TRBV27 combines with J gene TRBJ2-5; no clear D. The CDR3 spans 10 residues. V was cut by 6 bases and J by 4 bases, with 3 bases left in between. Germline lookup yields CDR1 MNHEY and CDR2 SMNVEV (reference sequence). The CDR3 DNA follows: TGTGCCAGCAGCCCAGAGACCCAGTACTTC. Residues: CASSPETQYF.

The chain uses TRBV4-3 and TRBJ2-1; D is ambiguous. From germline, CDR1 is LGHNA and CDR2 YSLEER. This CDR3 has 13 residues. V was shortened by 2 bases and J by 5 bases, with 7 bases between the two germline ends. CDR3 sequence reads: CASSQIDHNEQFF. CDR3 bases: TGCGCCAGCAGCCAAATAGATCACAATGAGCAGTTCTTC.

V is TRBV12-3 or TRBV12-4 and J is TRBJ2-1; TRBD2 aligns across 10 bases. Trimming took 6 bases from V and 3 from J; bases not matched to a gene: 11. The CDR3 contains 17 residues. CDR3 loop: CASRTRAGTSDYNEQFF. The CDR3 DNA sequence: TGTGCCAGCAGGACCCGAGCCGGGACTAGCGACTACAATGAGCAGTTCTTC.

This clonotype was observed a handful of times. The V gene is TRBV24-1, the J gene TRBJ2-3; D unclear. Per the germline V gene, CDR1 is KGHDR and CDR2 is SFDVKD. CDR3 size: 14 residues. V lost 3 bases and J lost 2, with 8 bases in between. In nucleotides, the CDR3 is TGTGCCACCAGTGATGCGAGTTTCACAGATACGCAGTATTTT. Translated, it gives CATSDASFTDTQYF.

This chain joins TRBV7-9 and TRBJ1-5, with 9 nucleotides matching TRBD1. The CDR3 is 12 residues long. J was trimmed by 4 bases and V by 8 bases; bases with no gene match: 0. CDR1 is SEHNR and CDR2 is FQNEAQ in the germline V gene (reference sequence). The chain's CDR3 is CASGTGNQPQHF. The CDR3 DNA sequence: TGTGCCAGCGGGACAGGGAATCAGCCCCAGCATTTT.

This clonotype was observed many times. The chain uses TRBV5-6 and TRBJ2-5, with D hard to call. Germline CDR1 and CDR2: SGHDT and YYEEEE. V lost 3 bases to trimming and J lost 5 bases, with 11 bases between them. The CDR3 contains 13 residues. As DNA, the CDR3 is TGTGCCAGCAGCTCCACATATACGGAGACCCAGTACTTC. It codes for CASSSTYTETQYF.

The chain recombines TRBV20-1 with TRBJ2-4, with TRBD1 as a possible D gene (6 bases). This CDR3 region has 16 residues. Trimming stripped 0 bases from V and 7 bases from J, with 19 bases between. CDR1 is DFQATT and CDR2 is SNEGSKA in the germline V gene (reference sequence). Here the CDR3 reads CSARDGRDTDFNIQYF. Written as DNA, the CDR3 is TGCAGTGCTAGAGACGGCCGGGACACAGATTTTAACATTCAGTACTTC.

This clonotype was seen at least ten times. The CDR3 sequence: CAWRSLGAIVYETQYF. The CDR3 DNA reads as TGTGCCTGGAGGAGTCTCGGGGCCATCGTATACGAGACCCAGTACTTC. This chain joins TRBV30 and TRBJ2-5; tentatively, D is TRBD1 or TRBD2 (5 bases each). This CDR3 has 16 residues. Trimming pared 3 bases from V and 5 bases from J, leaving 22 bases between. From germline, CDR1 is GTSNPN and CDR2 SVGIG (reference sequence).

This clonotype was seen only a few times. The J gene is TRBJ2-3, the V gene TRBV7-3; 8 nucleotides align to TRBD2. The CDR3 consists of 16 residues. The germline V gene has CDR1 SGHTA and CDR2 FQGTGA. V was pared by 4 bases and J by 0 bases, with 6 bases of the junction left unmatched. CDR3 in amino acids: CASSSLAGTSTDTQYF. As DNA, the CDR3 is TGTGCCAGCAGCTCCTTAGCGGGAACTAGCACAGATACGCAGTATTTT.

This clonotype was seen ten or more times. V and J are TRBV7-2 and TRBJ2-3, with 8 bases lining up with TRBD1. CDR3 length: 16 residues. Germline-derived CDR1 and CDR2 are SGHTA and FQGNSA. Germline trimming cut 0 bases from V and 3 bases from J; bases unmatched to any gene: 5. CDR3 nucleotides: TGTGCCAGCAGCTTAGCGGGCAGGGGGCGTACAGATACGCAGTATTTT. Translating gives CASSLAGRGRTDTQYF. Together with reference TRBV7-2 and TRBJ2-3, the CDR3 gives the full variable domain: GAGVSQSPSNKVTEKGKDVELRCDPISGHTALYWYRQSLGQGLEFLIYFQGNSAPDKSGLPSDRFSAERTGGSVSTLTIQRTQQEDSAVYLCASSLAGRGRTDTQYFGPGTRLTVL.

This clonotype was detected only a few times. The chain links TRBV7-9 to TRBJ2-7, with TRBD1 identical over 8 bases. The CDR3 totals 14 residues. J was trimmed by 0 bases and V by 6 bases; bases with no gene match: 4. Germline CDR1 reads SEHNR; CDR2 reads FQNEAQ (reference sequence). The CDR3 spells CASRSRGPSYEQYF. CDR3 bases: TGTGCCAGCAGGTCCAGGGGGCCCTCCTACGAGCAGTACTTC.

In this sample, this clonotype turned up many times. The V and J genes are TRBV9 and TRBJ2-1; 8 bases map to TRBD1. Germline V lookup: CDR1 SGDLS, CDR2 YYNGEE. The junction had 4 bases not matched to a gene; V was cut back by 3 bases and J by 5 bases. The CDR3 has 14 residues. The chain's CDR3 is CASSEQGGNNEQFF. The DNA of the CDR3 is TGTGCCAGCAGCGAACAGGGGGGAAACAATGAGCAGTTCTTC.

This clonotype was seen at least ten times. The V gene is TRBV5-1, the J gene TRBJ2-5; TRBD2 matches 7 bases. V lost 2 bases, J lost 3 bases, and 1 base stayed unmatched. Looked up from germline, CDR1 is SGHRS and CDR2 is YFSETQ. CDR3 length: 13 residues. The CDR3 nucleotides read TGCGCCAGCAGCTTTGGGAGGGAAGAGACCCAGTACTTC. Protein sequence: CASSFGREETQYF.

The chain has TRBV7-9 and TRBJ1-2; D uncertain. There are 12 residues in the CDR3. The V gene's germline CDR1 is SEHNR and CDR2 FQNEAQ (reference sequence). V dropped 2 bases and J dropped 8 bases, with 9 bases sitting between them. The CDR3 sequence is CASSLFEGGYTF. CDR3 nucleotides: TGTGCCAGCAGCTTATTTGAAGGGGGCTACACCTTC.

There are many counts of this clonotype. As DNA, the CDR3 is TGTGCCAGCAGCTCCCTGGCCAATGAGCAGTTCTTC. Protein: CASSSLANEQFF. The chain has TRBV9 and TRBJ2-1; D gene ambiguous. The V gene's germline CDR1 is SGDLS and CDR2 YYNGEE. The CDR3 sequence is 12 residues long. With 4 bases removed from V and 6 bases from J, the gap between germline ends came to 8 bases.

This chain links TRBV5-1 with TRBJ2-5, with D unclear. The V gene's germline CDR1 is SGHRS and CDR2 YFSETQ. With 0 bases removed from V and 1 base from J, the gap between germline ends came to 7 bases. The CDR3 totals 14 residues. CDR3 DNA sequence: TGCGCCAGCAGCTTGGGGCATATCCAAGAGACCCAGTACTTC. It translates to CASSLGHIQETQYF.

The chain links TRBV3-1 to TRBJ1-5, with D perhaps TRBD1 (5 bases). V was shortened by 0 bases and J by 0 bases, with 15 bases between the two germline ends. The CDR3 spans 18 residues. CDR1 and CDR2 (germline): LGHDT, YNNKEL (reference sequence). The CDR3 reads CASSQDTAGRFSNQPQHF. In nucleotides, the CDR3 is TGTGCCAGCAGCCAAGATACTGCAGGGCGATTTAGCAATCAGCCCCAGCATTTT.

The V gene is TRBV4-3, the J gene TRBJ2-5; 8 bases line up with TRBD2. With 4 bases clipped from V and 5 bases from J, the junction kept 15 bases outside the gene matches. From germline, CDR1 is LGHNA and CDR2 YSLEER. The CDR3 consists of 17 residues. The CDR3 DNA reads as TGCGCCAGCAGCCGAGGCCCGGGACTAGTAGACGAGGAGACCCAGTACTTC. Translation: CASSRGPGLVDEETQYF.

A few counts support this clonotype. This chain uses TRBV2 with TRBJ2-7; 9 nucleotides line up with TRBD2. Germline trimming cut 4 bases from V and 3 bases from J; bases unmatched to any gene: 1. Germline values: CDR1 SNHLY, CDR2 FYNNEI. The CDR3 is 13 residues long. The CDR3: CASSGAGGYEQYF. The CDR3 DNA follows: TGTGCCAGCAGTGGAGCGGGGGGCTACGAGCAGTACTTC.

This clonotype was detected a few times. V is TRBV4-3 and J is TRBJ1-2; no clear D gene. The germline gives CDR1 LGHNA, CDR2 YSLEER. CDR3 length: 14 amino acids. Trimming pared 0 bases from V and 4 bases from J, leaving 9 bases between. DNA for the CDR3: TGCGCCAGCAGCCAAGATCGGGGAGGCTATGGCTACACCTTC. Protein product: CASSQDRGGYGYTF.

This clonotype has just a few counts. The chain employs TRBV20-1 and TRBJ1-1; D is undetermined. Germline V gives CDR1 DFQATT, CDR2 SNEGSKA (reference sequence). The V and J ends lost 1 base and 2 bases respectively, with 11 bases between them. CDR3 size: 14 residues. This CDR3 reads CSARVPTVNTEAFF. In nucleotides, the CDR3 is TGCAGTGCTAGAGTTCCGACGGTCAACACTGAAGCTTTCTTT.

J is TRBJ2-5 and V is TRBV4-1; possibly TRBD2 for D (6 bases). The V end lost 6 bases, the J end lost 2 bases, and 16 bases lay between the germline ends. This CDR3 has 15 amino acids. Germline CDR1 is MGHRA and CDR2 is YSYEKL. CDR3 sequence: CASSRYGTAQETQYF. CDR3 nucleotide sequence: TGCGCCAGCAGTCGCTACGGGACTGCTCAAGAGACCCAGTACTTC.

The table lists this clonotype with a few counts. V gene TRBV4-1 combines with J gene TRBJ1-5; D remains ambiguous. Germline CDR1 and CDR2: MGHRA and YSYEKL. This CDR3 is 16 amino acids long. Trimming took off 0 bases at V and 7 bases at J, with 16 bases between the two ends. The chain's CDR3 is CASSQDRRSFGQPQHF. CDR3 coding DNA: TGCGCCAGCAGCCAAGATAGGAGGTCATTCGGGCAGCCCCAGCATTTT.

This clonotype appeared a few times. This rearrangement joins TRBV6-6 to TRBJ1-5, with D hard to call. Between the trimmed V and J ends, which lost 0 bases and 7 bases, there was a span of 16 bases. This CDR3 is built from 16 residues. Germline V lookup: CDR1 MNHNY, CDR2 SVGAGI (reference sequence). The CDR3 loop reads CASSYSAGMVVQPQHF. The CDR3 DNA is TGTGCCAGCAGTTACTCAGCGGGAATGGTCGTGCAGCCCCAGCATTTT.

This clonotype showed up just a few times. The chain combines TRBV15 with TRBJ2-7, with a tentative D call TRBD1 (5 bases). The CDR3 length is 13 residues. Germline CDR1 is LNHNV and CDR2 is YYDKDF (reference sequence). V was clipped by 4 bases and J by 2 bases, with 9 bases between them. CDR3 nucleotide sequence: TGTGCCACCAGCACACAGGCAGCCTACGAGCAGTACTTC. Its protein is CATSTQAAYEQYF.

This clonotype showed up just a few times. The chain recombines TRBV12-3 or TRBV12-4 with TRBJ2-3; 7 bases are shared with TRBD2. The CDR3 is 15 amino acids. Germline trimming cut 7 bases from V and 1 base from J; bases unmatched to any gene: 8. Written as DNA, the CDR3 is TGTGCCAGCACTCCTTCTAGCGGCGGCACAGATACGCAGTATTTT. Translated, it gives CASTPSSGGTDTQYF.

This clonotype came up a few times. The gene calls are TRBV3-1 and TRBJ2-3; 7 bases agree with TRBD1. V shed 1 base and J 4 bases; nucleotides not matched to a gene: 5. Germline V CDR1 and CDR2: LGHDT, YNNKEL (reference sequence). The CDR3 has 15 residues. The CDR3 is CASSQVQGESDTQYF. The CDR3 DNA is TGTGCCAGCAGCCAAGTGCAGGGGGAGTCAGATACGCAGTATTTT.